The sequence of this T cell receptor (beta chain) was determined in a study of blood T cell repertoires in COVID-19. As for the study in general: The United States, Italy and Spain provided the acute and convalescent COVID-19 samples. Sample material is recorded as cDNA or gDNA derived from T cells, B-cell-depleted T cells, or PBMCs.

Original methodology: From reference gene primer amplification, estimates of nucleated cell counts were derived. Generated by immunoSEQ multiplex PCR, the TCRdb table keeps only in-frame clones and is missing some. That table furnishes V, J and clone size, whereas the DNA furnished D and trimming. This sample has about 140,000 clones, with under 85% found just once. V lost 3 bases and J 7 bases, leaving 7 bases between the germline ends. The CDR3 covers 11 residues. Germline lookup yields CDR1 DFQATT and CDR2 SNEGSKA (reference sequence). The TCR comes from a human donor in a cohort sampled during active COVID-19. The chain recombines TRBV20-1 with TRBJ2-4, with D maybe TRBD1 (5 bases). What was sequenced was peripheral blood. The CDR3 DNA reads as TGCAGTGCTAGCGCAGGGAACATTCAGTACTTC. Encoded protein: CSASAGNIQYF.